This T cell receptor beta chain was sequenced during a study of T cell clonality in common variable immunodeficiency. Overall study results and limits: In common variable immunodeficiency, TCR beta chains reportedly carried fewer deletions and N-nucleotide insertions. Repertoire-complication correlations in CVID were limited by patient heterogeneity.

The CVID group had roughly 16 females and 25 to 30 males, mean age approximately 40. This clone was seen many times. Its antigen remains unidentified. Coverage ceases 3 residues before the CDR3 finishes, and the germline J gene fills in the end. This table comes from immunoSEQ multiplex PCR, and its TCRdb copy is limited to in-frame clones, with some not included. This sample comprises about 35,000 clones, none seen once only. V was clipped by 1 base and J by 4 bases, with 17 bases between them. CDR3 length: 17 amino acids. The germline V gene has CDR1 MGHRA and CDR2 YSYEKL. The origin of this receptor is a human donor with common variable immunodeficiency. The genes are TRBV4-1 and TRBJ1-5; D possibly corresponds to TRBD1 (6 bases). What was sequenced was peripheral blood mononuclear cells. This chain's CDR3 is CASSQAPGRGKNQPQHF. Partial CDR3 DNA: TGCGCCAGCAGCCAAGCCCCAGGGAGGGGGAAAAATCAGCCC.